This T cell receptor (beta chain) was profiled in a study of long-term antiretroviral therapy in people with HIV. Study-level findings and limits: Diversity increased after ART yet remained lower than in transplant donor controls.

As concerns this clone: Its specificity is not known.

CDR3 length equals 14 residues. The V and J ends lost 6 bases and 5 bases respectively, with 14 bases between them. CDR1 and CDR2 (germline): MNHEY, SMNVEV (reference sequence). Running of the v3.0 immunoSEQ assay took place at survey level. Here immunoSEQ multiplex PCR was the method, and the copy in TCRdb shows in-frame clones only, minus some. The top ten hold 2% to 2.5% of the sample, which has 20,000 to 30,000 clones, around 84% seen once. The clonotype comes from a middle-aged man with HIV. The rearrangement uses TRBV27 and TRBJ1-5, with D unclear. The starting material was unsorted PBMCs, obtained 3 years after starting antiretroviral therapy. The CDR3 sequence is CASSPDPGYQPQHF. DNA of the CDR3: TGTGCCAGCAGCCCGGACCCAGGATATCAGCCCCAGCATTTT.